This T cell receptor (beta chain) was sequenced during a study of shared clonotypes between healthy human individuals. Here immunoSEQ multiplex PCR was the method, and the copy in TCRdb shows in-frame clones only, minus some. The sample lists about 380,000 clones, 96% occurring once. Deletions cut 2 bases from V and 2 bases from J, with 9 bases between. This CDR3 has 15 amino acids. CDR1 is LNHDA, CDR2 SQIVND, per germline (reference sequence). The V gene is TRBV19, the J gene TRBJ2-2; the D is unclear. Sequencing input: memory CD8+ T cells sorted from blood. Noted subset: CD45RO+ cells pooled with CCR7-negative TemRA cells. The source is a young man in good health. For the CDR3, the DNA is TGTGCCAGTAGTATATTTGGGGTAAACACCGGGGAGCTGTTTTTT. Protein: CASSIFGVNTGELFF. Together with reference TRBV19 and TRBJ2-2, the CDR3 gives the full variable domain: DGGITQSPKYLFRKEGQNVTLSCEQNLNHDAMYWYRQDPGQGLRLIYYSQIVNDFQKGDIAEGYSVSREKKESFPLTVTSAQKNPTAFYLCASSIFGVNTGELFFGEGSRLTVL.